The 17 T cell receptor beta chains reported below all come from one sample, sequenced in a study of shared clonotypes between healthy human individuals. CD45RO-negative, CCR7-selected cells formed the naive CD8 fraction, which excluded terminally differentiated effector memory CD45RA+ cells. Profiling relied on immunoSEQ multiplex PCR, and the TCRdb table lists in-frame clones only, not all of them. The sample gives some 2,100,000 clones, approximately 94% of which show up once; about 1.8% is in the top ten. Sequenced: naive CD8+ T cells from PBMCs. The receptors were gathered from a man younger than 35 in good health. Some clones in this sample may be carry-over from other donors' samples.

J is TRBJ2-3 and V is TRBV5-1; TRBD1 agrees at 9 bases. The CDR3 runs to 16 residues. J lost 4 bases, V lost 3 bases, and 9 bases had no gene match. Germline-derived CDR1 and CDR2 are SGHRS and YFSETQ. The CDR3 protein is CASSSGTGIFPDTQYF. For the CDR3, the DNA is TGCGCCAGCAGCTCCGGGACAGGGATATTTCCAGATACGCAGTATTTT.

This chain uses TRBV7-9 with TRBJ2-1; D remains ambiguous. Germline CDR1 and CDR2: SEHNR and FQNEAQ (reference sequence). The CDR3 consists of 12 residues. V was clipped by 5 bases and J by 7 bases, with 9 bases between them. CDR3 amino acids: CASSPMGNEQFF. The CDR3 DNA follows: TGTGCCAGCAGCCCCATGGGGAATGAGCAGTTCTTC.

The rearrangement links TRBV9 to TRBJ1-1; D remains ambiguous. Germline CDR1 reads SGDLS; CDR2 reads YYNGEE. The CDR3 consists of 13 residues. Trimming took off 3 bases at V and 2 bases at J, with 8 bases between the two ends. The CDR3 spells CASSAEINTEAFF. The CDR3 DNA reads TGTGCCAGCAGCGCAGAGATAAACACTGAAGCTTTCTTT. The variable domain in full, with the rest retrieved from reference TRBV9 and TRBJ1-1, is DSGVTQTPKHLITATGQRVTLRCSPRSGDLSVYWYQQSLDQGLQFLIQYYNGEERAKGNILERFSAQQFPDLHSELNLSSLELGDSALYFCASSAEINTEAFFGQGTRLTVV.

As for this clone: The sample holds other DNA sequences that translate to the same CDR3. This sequence joins TRBV27 and TRBJ2-1; no clear D gene. CDR1 is MNHEY, CDR2 SMNVEV, per germline (reference sequence). The CDR3 sequence is 14 residues long. V gave up 3 bases and J gave up 0 bases, with 6 bases separating them. In nucleotides, the CDR3 is TGTGCCAGCAGTTTGGACGGCTCCTACAATGAGCAGTTCTTC. Translation: CASSLDGSYNEQFF.

The J gene is TRBJ2-7, the V gene TRBV12-5, with TRBD1 matching over 7 bases. The CDR3 is 12 amino acids. The V gene's germline CDR1 is LGHNT and CDR2 FRNRAP. With V trimmed by 4 bases and J by 5 bases, 2 bases remained unmatched. This chain's CDR3 is CASGYDRDEQYF. The CDR3 DNA is TGTGCTAGTGGTTATGACAGGGACGAGCAGTACTTC. Based on the CDR3 plus reference TRBV12-5 and TRBJ2-7, the full variable domain is DARVTQTPRHKVTEMGQEVTMRCQPILGHNTVFWYRQTMMQGLELLAYFRNRAPLDDSGMPKDRFSAEMPDATLATLKIQPSEPRDSAVYFCASGYDRDEQYFGPGTRLTVT.

This chain connects TRBV5-6 to TRBJ1-2; 10 nucleotides line up with TRBD1. J was trimmed by 4 bases and V by 2 bases; bases with no gene match: 5. The germline CDR1 and CDR2 sequences are SGHDT and YYEEEE. The CDR3 has 15 amino acids. For the CDR3, the DNA is TGTGCCAGCAGCTTAACGGGACAGGGGATCTATGGCTACACCTTC. It translates to CASSLTGQGIYGYTF. Full variable domain (missing parts from reference TRBV5-6 and TRBJ1-2): DAGVTQSPTHLIKTRGQQVTLRCSPKSGHDTVSWYQQALGQGPQFIFQYYEEEERQRGNFPDRFSGHQFPNYSSELNVNALLLGDSALYLCASSLTGQGIYGYTFGSGTRLTVV.

Points on this clone: The same CDR3 arises from other DNA sequences in this sample as well. This chain joins TRBV9 and TRBJ2-1, with 7 bases that match TRBD2. Per the germline V gene, CDR1 is SGDLS and CDR2 is YYNGEE. This CDR3 comprises 14 residues. The J segment lost 3 bases and the V segment lost 4 bases, leaving 4 bases of the junction unmatched. CDR3 coding DNA: TGTGCCAGCAGCCCTCCGGGGGGCTACAATGAGCAGTTCTTC. Protein sequence: CASSPPGGYNEQFF.

The chain uses TRBV4-2 and TRBJ1-5; possibly TRBD1 for D (6 bases). This CDR3 has 14 residues. Germline V lookup: CDR1 LGHNA, CDR2 YNFKEQ. The germline V and J ends were trimmed by 1 base and 2 bases, with 6 bases remaining between them. This CDR3 is CASSQAGGNQPQHF. CDR3 nucleotides: TGTGCCAGCAGCCAAGCAGGGGGCAATCAGCCCCAGCATTTT.

This clone was counted between two and nine times. The chain uses TRBV5-1 and TRBJ1-4, with D perhaps matching TRBD1 (5 bases). In germline, CDR1 is SGHRS, CDR2 YFSETQ. The V gene lost 4 bases and the J gene lost 8 bases, with 15 bases spanning the gap. The CDR3 length is 14 residues. CDR3 sequence (DNA): TGCGCCAGCAGCAGCTCAGGGCCTTTCGAAAAACTGTTTTTT. It translates to CASSSSGPFEKLFF.

Turning to this clone: The sample has other DNA sequences that encode this CDR3 too. The chain has TRBV27 and TRBJ2-7; perhaps TRBD1 as D (6 bases). This CDR3 is 13 amino acids long. Germline V gene lookup returns CDR1 MNHEY and CDR2 SMNVEV (reference sequence). V lost 5 bases and J lost 2, with 10 bases in between. The CDR3 is CASSLGATYEQYF. CDR3 coding DNA: TGTGCCAGCAGTCTGGGGGCCACCTACGAGCAGTACTTC.

The J gene is TRBJ2-1, the V gene TRBV7-9; no clear D gene. This CDR3 has 13 residues. Trimming shortened V by 3 bases and J by 4 bases, and 7 bases separated the two germline ends. Germline V gives CDR1 SEHNR, CDR2 FQNEAQ (reference sequence). The CDR3 DNA reads as TGTGCCAGCAGCTTGTCCAAATACAATGAGCAGTTCTTC. Translation gives CASSLSKYNEQFF.

As for this clone: This specimen includes other DNA sequences encoding the same CDR3. The chain recombines TRBV27 with TRBJ2-7; weak D call: TRBD2 (5 bases). CDR1 and CDR2 from the germline V gene are MNHEY and SMNVEV (reference sequence). V was clipped by 1 base and J by 6 bases, with 13 bases between them. The CDR3 has 14 amino acids. The CDR3 bases are TGTGCCAGCAGTTTATTGGCTAGCAAGGGCGAGCAGTACTTC. It is translated as CASSLLASKGEQYF.

V gene TRBV7-3 combines with J gene TRBJ2-7, with 9 bases fitting TRBD2. The germline V gene encodes CDR1 SGHTA and CDR2 FQGTGA. Trimming removed 5 bases from V and 2 bases from J; junction bases left unmatched: 7. The CDR3 runs to 15 residues. CDR3 DNA: TGTGCCAGCAGCACCCGGCGGGAGGGGACCTACGAGCAGTACTTC. Translating it yields CASSTRREGTYEQYF. The variable domain in full, completed from reference TRBV7-3 and TRBJ2-7, reads GAGVSQTPSNKVTEKGKYVELRCDPISGHTALYWYRQSLGQGPEFLIYFQGTGAADDSGLPNDRFFAVRPEGSVSTLKIQRTERGDSAVYLCASSTRREGTYEQYFGPGTRLTVT.

The chain carries TRBV27 and TRBJ2-7; 12 bases are shared with TRBD2. In germline, CDR1 is MNHEY, CDR2 SMNVEV (reference sequence). The CDR3 has 14 residues. V was clipped by 11 bases and J by 7 bases; unmatched bases: 12. The CDR3 here is CAVQRLAGEREQYF. The CDR3 DNA reads as TGTGCCGTACAGAGACTAGCGGGAGAACGGGAGCAGTACTTC.

The chain recombines TRBV14 with TRBJ2-1, with 7 bases that match TRBD2. The germline gives CDR1 SGHDN, CDR2 FVKESK. The J segment lost 4 bases and the V segment lost 0 bases, leaving 9 bases of the junction unmatched. The CDR3 runs 17 residues. The CDR3 DNA is TGTGCCAGCAGCCAAGATGGCGGGCTAGCGGAATACAATGAGCAGTTCTTC. This encodes CASSQDGGLAEYNEQFF.

The V gene is TRBV7-9, the J gene TRBJ2-4; 7 bases map to TRBD2. V was pared by 3 bases and J by 7 bases, with 6 bases of the junction left unmatched. The CDR3 is 14 amino acids. Germline V gene data show CDR1 as SEHNR and CDR2 as FQNEAQ (reference sequence). CDR3 protein: CASSFRDYQNIQYF. Here the CDR3 DNA reads TGTGCCAGCAGCTTCCGGGACTACCAGAACATTCAGTACTTC.

This chain uses TRBV5-6 with TRBJ2-7; 7 bases agree with TRBD2. There are 12 residues in the CDR3. CDR1 is SGHDT, CDR2 YYEEEE, per germline. Trimming removed 4 bases from V and 4 bases from J; junction bases left unmatched: 2. The CDR3 nucleotides are TGTGCCAGCAGCGGGGGGGAGTACGAGCAGTACTTC. Amino acid sequence: CASSGGEYEQYF.